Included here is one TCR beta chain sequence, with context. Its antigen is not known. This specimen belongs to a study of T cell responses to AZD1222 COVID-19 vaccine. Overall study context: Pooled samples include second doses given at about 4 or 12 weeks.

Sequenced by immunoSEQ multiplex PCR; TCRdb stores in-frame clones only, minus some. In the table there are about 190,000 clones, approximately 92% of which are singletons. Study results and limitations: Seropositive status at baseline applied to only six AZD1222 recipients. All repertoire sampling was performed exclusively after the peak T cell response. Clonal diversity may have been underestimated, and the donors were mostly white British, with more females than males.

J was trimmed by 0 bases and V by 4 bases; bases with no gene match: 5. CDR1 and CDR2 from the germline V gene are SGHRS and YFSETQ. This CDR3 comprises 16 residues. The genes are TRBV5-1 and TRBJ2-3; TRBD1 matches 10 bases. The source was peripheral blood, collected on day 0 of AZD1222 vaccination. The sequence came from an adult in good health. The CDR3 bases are TGCGCCAGCAGCATCGAGGGACAGGGGAGCACAGATACGCAGTATTTT. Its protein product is CASSIEGQGSTDTQYF.